This entry describes one TCR beta chain. Its antigen is unidentified. This sample was included in a study of shared clonotypes between healthy human individuals. Study-wide results and limits: Across four donors, naive CD4 shared 5% to 6%, naive CD8 more than 3%, memory CD4 2.3%, memory CD8 roughly 0.37%. Exclusively blood specimens were collected; tissue repertoires likely differ. An anticipated effect of sequencing depth on clonotype sharing among donors was recognized.

The CDR3 is 14 residues long. CDR1 is MNHNY, CDR2 SVGAGI, per germline (reference sequence). Trimming stripped 4 bases from V and 1 base from J, with 9 bases between. An assay was performed, and its level was deep. The data were produced by immunoSEQ multiplex PCR, yet TCRdb's version contains in-frame clones alone and is incomplete. This sample has about 2.3 million clones, with more than 85% found just once. V usage is TRBV6-6 and J usage is TRBJ2-3, with unresolved D. The source material was naive CD4+ T cells from PBMCs. Subset described: CD45RA+ positively selected. The receptor was derived from a man aged 18-30 years in good health. Some clones in this sample may be carry-over from other donors' samples. The CDR3 loop reads CASSFGGGTDTQYF. The CDR3 bases are TGTGCCAGCAGTTTCGGCGGAGGCACAGATACGCAGTATTTT.